A single count supports the clone carrying this TCR beta chain. The protocol was immunoSEQ multiplex PCR, while the TCRdb copy is restricted to in-frame clones and leaves out a portion. Of roughly 29,000 clones listed, 85% to 95% were seen once; the top ten hold 4.9%. The sample belongs to a study of T cells in tuberculosis. Looking at the study overall: CD1B tetramers identified T cells specific for mycobacterial lipid GMM.

J gave up 2 bases and V 4 bases, and 7 bases lay outside the gene matches. Germline CDR1 is SGHRS and CDR2 is YFSETQ. The CDR3 length is 15 residues. The source is a donor between 10 and 35 years old with latent tuberculosis or without tuberculosis infection. The sequenced material came from PBMCs. The chain has TRBV5-1 and TRBJ2-3; TRBD2 aligns across 7 bases. The DNA for the CDR3 is TGCGCCAGCAGCCAAGGGACTACGGACACAGATACGCAGTATTTT. Protein product: CASSQGTTDTDTQYF.